A single sample is the source of the 10 T cell receptor beta chains below, sequenced in a study of shared clonotypes between healthy human individuals. Only in-frame clones appear in the TCRdb table, and some are missing; sequencing was by immunoSEQ multiplex PCR. The sample holds roughly 700,000 clones, over 65% seen once. Specimen: memory CD4+ T cells sorted from blood. Subset of the sample: CD45RA-negative fraction. These receptors came from a woman aged 25-40 years in good health.

The chain employs TRBV29-1 and TRBJ2-5; no reliable D call. Looked up from germline, CDR1 is SQVTM and CDR2 is ANQGSEA. The CDR3 covers 10 residues. The V and J ends lost 4 bases and 1 base respectively, with 1 base between them. The CDR3 loop reads CSVGQETQYF. In DNA form, the CDR3 reads TGCAGCGTTGGCCAAGAGACCCAGTACTTC.

The chain is built from TRBV14 and TRBJ2-5; D might be TRBD1 or TRBD2, each matching 5 bases. CDR3 length: 13 amino acids. From germline, CDR1 is SGHDN and CDR2 FVKESK. V lost 6 bases and J 5 bases, leaving 13 bases between the germline ends. The CDR3 sequence is CASRGVGEETQYF. The CDR3 coding sequence is TGTGCCAGCAGAGGGGTCGGGGAGGAGACCCAGTACTTC.

This chain uses TRBV28 with TRBJ2-7; D gene uncertain. Germline V gene sequence: CDR1 MDHEN, CDR2 SYDVKM. V was cut by 7 bases and J by 0 bases, with 22 bases left in between. The CDR3 has 17 residues. The CDR3 nucleotides are TGTGCCAGCACAGCAGGTATAGGCCGAACCTACTCCTACGAGCAGTACTTC. Translated: CASTAGIGRTYSYEQYF.

J is TRBJ2-7 and V is TRBV11-2; tentative D call: TRBD1 (6 bases). Germline V gene sequence: CDR1 SGHAT, CDR2 FQNNGV. Trimming cost V 5 bases and J 4 bases, with 12 bases left between them. The CDR3 loop spans 13 amino acids. As DNA, the CDR3 is TGTGCCAGCAGCCGAGAACAGGGATACGAGCAGTACTTC. Translation gives CASSREQGYEQYF.

V and J are TRBV5-1 and TRBJ2-7; a possible D gene is TRBD1 (6 bases). CDR1 and CDR2 (germline): SGHRS, YFSETQ. The CDR3 sequence is 17 residues long. Trimming stripped 4 bases from V and 0 bases from J, with 20 bases between. In nucleotides, the CDR3 is TGCGCCAGCAGCCGAGGATCCGGGACACGGATCTCCTACGAGCAGTACTTC. It yields the protein CASSRGSGTRISYEQYF.

The chain uses TRBV11-3 and TRBJ2-1; D unresolved. The CDR3 consists of 14 residues. The germline V gene encodes CDR1 SGHNT and CDR2 YENEEA. The V end was cut by 5 bases, the J end by 0 bases, with 8 bases between. The CDR3 is CASSPPFSYNEQFF. The CDR3, as DNA: TGTGCCAGCAGCCCGCCGTTCTCCTACAATGAGCAGTTCTTC.

This chain uses TRBV2 with TRBJ1-3; no clear D gene. Germline V lookup: CDR1 SNHLY, CDR2 FYNNEI. Trimming removed 4 bases at V and 1 base at J, with 14 bases between. The CDR3 runs to 16 residues. CDR3 amino acids: CASSAASRVSGNTIYF. The CDR3 DNA reads as TGTGCCAGCAGTGCTGCGTCTAGGGTTTCTGGAAACACCATATATTTT.

The gene calls are TRBV5-1 and TRBJ2-7; no definite D call. The V and J ends lost 1 base and 5 bases respectively, with 7 bases between them. The CDR3 consists of 12 residues. Per germline, CDR1 SGHRS and CDR2 YFSETQ. CDR3 loop: CASSLRIDEQYF. The CDR3 DNA reads TGCGCCAGCAGCTTGAGGATTGACGAGCAGTACTTC.

The gene calls are TRBV5-4 and TRBJ2-5; TRBD2 agrees at 9 bases. The J call could be wrong; TRBJ2-7 is a better fit for the DNA end. Germline-derived CDR1 and CDR2 are SGHNT and YYREEE (reference sequence). There are 15 residues in the CDR3. CDR3 protein: CASSLVSGRFYEQYF. The DNA for the CDR3 is TGTGCCAGCAGCTTGGTTAGCGGGAGATTCTACGAGCAGTACTTC.

V and J are TRBV14 and TRBJ2-3, with 11 positions matching TRBD2. After removal of 3 bases from V and 4 bases from J, the junction contained 9 bases not matched to a gene. Per germline, CDR1 SGHDN and CDR2 FVKESK. The CDR3 loop spans 17 amino acids. The CDR3 region has the DNA TGTGCCAGCAGCCACCATCTACTAGCGGGAGTCCCAGATACGCAGTATTTT. It yields the protein CASSHHLLAGVPDTQYF.